This TCR beta chain came from a study of beta chain features in type 1 diabetes. Study-wide results and caveats: Moderate yet significant TCRB CDR3 shortening was seen in Type 1 diabetes patients in all four CD4+ subsets.

As every portion of the isolated RNA was reverse transcribed, the sequencing read expressed TCRB transcripts. The assay was immunoSEQ multiplex PCR, and TCRdb's table has in-frame clones only and misses some. Of roughly 130,000 clones in the sample, 15% to 20% are singletons; the top ten hold 2.3%. In regard to this clone: Its antigen remains unidentified.

This CDR3 is built from 15 residues. The V gene's germline CDR1 is MNHEY and CDR2 SMNVEV (reference sequence). The ends were cut back, 3 bases at V and 2 bases at J, with 12 bases in the middle. This sequence was found in a man aged 30 to 39 with type 1 diabetes. The chain couples TRBV27 to TRBJ2-3; TRBD2 might be the D (5 bases). Sequencing used central memory CD4+ T cells from blood. CDR3 region: CASSFGSWATDTQYF. CDR3 DNA sequence: TGTGCCAGCAGTTTTGGGAGTTGGGCCACAGATACGCAGTATTTT.